What follows are 5 T cell receptor beta chains derived from one specimen sequenced in a study of Graves' ophthalmopathy and Graves' hyperthyroidism. The TCR beta CDR3 regions underwent amplification from RNA transcripts. Second-round multiplex PCR followed a first-round RT-PCR using HTBI primers. A single record per CDR3 protein comes from TCRdb applying MiXCR to the multiplex PCR reads. The sample comprises around 1.1 million distinct CDR3 sequences, about 40% of which are singletons, and around 10% rests with the top ten. Sequenced material: peripheral blood or thyroid tissue (not recorded which). These receptors all come from an adult man with Graves' hyperthyroidism.

In this sample, this clonotype turned up many times. The rearrangement joins TRBV20-1 to TRBJ2-5; unclear D gene. The CDR3 covers 12 residues. Germline CDR1 is DFQATT and CDR2 is SNEGSKA (reference sequence). V was pared by 2 bases and J by 5 bases, with 9 bases between. This chain's CDR3 is CSARRYGETQYF. The DNA for the CDR3 is TGCAGTGCTAGACGTTACGGGGAGACCCAGTACTTC.

This clonotype has only a few counts. This chain connects TRBV29-1 to TRBJ2-5, with D possibly TRBD2 on 5 matching bases. The CDR3 is 14 residues long. Deletions cut 7 bases from V and 5 bases from J, with 20 bases between. The germline gives CDR1 SQVTM, CDR2 ANQGSEA. CDR3 in amino acids: CSGWAGLHRETQYF. CDR3 DNA sequence: TGCAGCGGATGGGCGGGCCTCCATCGGGAGACCCAGTACTTC.

This clonotype was detected a few times. The J gene is TRBJ2-5, the V gene TRBV6-2 or TRBV6-3; D might be TRBD1 (5 bases). From germline, CDR1 is MNHEY and CDR2 SVGEGT. V was shortened by 6 bases and J by 5 bases, with 13 bases between the two germline ends. This CDR3 contains 13 residues. DNA of the CDR3: TGTGCCAGCAGATCCTGGGGCGGTGAGACCCAGTACTTC. This encodes CASRSWGGETQYF.

This clonotype was observed at least ten times. This sequence joins TRBV2 and TRBJ1-1; TRBD1 aligns across 7 bases. The CDR3 extends over 15 amino acids. J gave up 5 bases and V 5 bases, and 11 bases lay outside the gene matches. Per the germline V gene, CDR1 is SNHLY and CDR2 is FYNNEI. This CDR3 is CASSLEGTVRTEAFF. The CDR3 DNA reads as TGTGCCAGCAGTTTAGAAGGGACAGTTAGGACTGAAGCTTTCTTT.

As for this clonotype: A much larger clone lies a single base off, so this may be a read error. This sequence joins TRBV5-5 and TRBJ2-7, with TRBD1 as a possible D gene (6 bases). Germline CDR1 and CDR2: SGHKS and YYEKEE (reference sequence). Trimming removed 4 bases at V and 2 bases at J, with 16 bases between. This CDR3 is built from 15 residues. CDR3 nucleotide sequence: TGTGCCAGCAGCAGGGACATGGGGGCCGCCTACGAGCAGTACTTC. It specifies CASSRDMGAAYEQYF.